The 2 T cell receptor beta chains below come from one sample, sequenced in a study of CD8 T cells in Susac syndrome. The RNA, roughly 0.45 to 1 ug, was put through reverse transcription using random hexamers. TCRdb passed the immunoSEQ multiplex PCR reads through MiXCR, listing each CDR3 protein once. The repertoire consists of approximately 120,000 distinct CDR3 sequences, with more than 75% occurring once and the leading ten covering approximately 0.24%. Source material: CD8+ T cells from PBMCs. The receptors originated from a human donor with multiple sclerosis.

The chain carries TRBV28 and TRBJ2-4, with D perhaps matching TRBD2 (5 bases). CDR3 size: 16 residues. The ends were cut back, 11 bases at V and 3 bases at J, with 23 bases in the middle. CDR1 is MDHEN, CDR2 SYDVKM, per germline. CDR3 DNA sequence: TGTGCCTGCACTTCACTGGGCGAGGGAGACAAAAACATTCAGTACTTC. Protein product: CACTSLGEGDKNIQYF.

The V and J genes are TRBV9 and TRBJ2-7; D possibly corresponds to TRBD2 (6 bases). The CDR3 covers 13 residues. The germline CDR1 and CDR2 sequences are SGDLS and YYNGEE. Trimming removed 5 bases at V and 1 base at J, with 10 bases between. As DNA, the CDR3 is TGTGCCAGCAGAGGGGACTCGTCCTACGAGCAGTACTTC. Its translation is CASRGDSSYEQYF.